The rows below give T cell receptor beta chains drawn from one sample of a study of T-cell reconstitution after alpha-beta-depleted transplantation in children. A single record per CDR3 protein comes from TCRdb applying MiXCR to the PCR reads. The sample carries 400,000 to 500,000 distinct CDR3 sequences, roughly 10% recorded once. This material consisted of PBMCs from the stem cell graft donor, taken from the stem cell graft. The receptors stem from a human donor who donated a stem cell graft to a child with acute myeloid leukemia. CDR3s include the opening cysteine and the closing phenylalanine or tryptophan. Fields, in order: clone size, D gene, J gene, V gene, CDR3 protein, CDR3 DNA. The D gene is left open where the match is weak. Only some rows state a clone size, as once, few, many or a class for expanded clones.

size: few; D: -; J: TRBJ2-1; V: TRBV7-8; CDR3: CASSTRTPAYNEQFF; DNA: TGTGCCAGCAGCACGAGGACCCCCGCCTACAATGAGCAGTTCTTC
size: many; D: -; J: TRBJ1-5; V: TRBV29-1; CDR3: CSVGEGSQPQHF; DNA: TGCAGCGTTGGGGAGGGGTCCCAGCCCCAGCATTTT
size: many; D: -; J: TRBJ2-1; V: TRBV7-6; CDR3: CASGFGSYNEQFF; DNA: TGTGCCAGCGGATTTGGGTCCTACAATGAGCAGTTCTTC
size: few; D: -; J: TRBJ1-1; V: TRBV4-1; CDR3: CASSQGGLLGSTEAFF; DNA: TGCGCCAGCAGCCAGGGGGGTTTGTTGGGGAGCACTGAAGCTTTCTTT
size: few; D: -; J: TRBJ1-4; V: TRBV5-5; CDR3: CASSLGQTFNEKLFF; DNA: TGTGCCAGCAGCTTGGGGCAGACCTTTAATGAAAAACTGTTTTTT
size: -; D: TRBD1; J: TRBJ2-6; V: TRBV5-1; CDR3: CASSPGQGQSGANVLTF; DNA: TGCGCCAGCAGCCCCGGACAGGGCCAATCTGGGGCCAACGTCCTGACTTTC
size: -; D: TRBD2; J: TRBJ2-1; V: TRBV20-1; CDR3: CSATSLVTGTSGWNEQFF; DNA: TGCAGTGCCACGTCCCTCGTAACCGGGACTAGCGGTTGGAATGAGCAGTTCTTC
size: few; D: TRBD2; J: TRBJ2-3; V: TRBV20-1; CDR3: CSARILAGSASTDTQYF; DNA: TGCAGTGCTAGAATACTAGCGGGATCTGCTAGCACAGATACGCAGTATTTT
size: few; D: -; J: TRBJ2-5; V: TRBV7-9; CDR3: CASSLRWDGQETQYF; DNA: TGTGCCAGCAGCTTAAGGTGGGACGGCCAAGAGACCCAGTACTTC
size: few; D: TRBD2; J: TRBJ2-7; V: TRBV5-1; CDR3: CASSLGTGTSGTSSYEQYF; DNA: TGCGCCAGCAGCTTGGGCACCGGGACTAGCGGGACAAGCTCCTACGAGCAGTACTTC
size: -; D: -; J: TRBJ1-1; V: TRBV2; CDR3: CASSRRDGSTEAFF; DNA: TGTGCCAGCAGTCGCAGGGACGGTAGCACTGAAGCTTTCTTT
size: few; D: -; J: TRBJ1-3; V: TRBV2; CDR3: CASIRDNSGNTIYF; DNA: TGTGCCAGCATTCGAGACAACTCTGGAAACACCATATATTTT